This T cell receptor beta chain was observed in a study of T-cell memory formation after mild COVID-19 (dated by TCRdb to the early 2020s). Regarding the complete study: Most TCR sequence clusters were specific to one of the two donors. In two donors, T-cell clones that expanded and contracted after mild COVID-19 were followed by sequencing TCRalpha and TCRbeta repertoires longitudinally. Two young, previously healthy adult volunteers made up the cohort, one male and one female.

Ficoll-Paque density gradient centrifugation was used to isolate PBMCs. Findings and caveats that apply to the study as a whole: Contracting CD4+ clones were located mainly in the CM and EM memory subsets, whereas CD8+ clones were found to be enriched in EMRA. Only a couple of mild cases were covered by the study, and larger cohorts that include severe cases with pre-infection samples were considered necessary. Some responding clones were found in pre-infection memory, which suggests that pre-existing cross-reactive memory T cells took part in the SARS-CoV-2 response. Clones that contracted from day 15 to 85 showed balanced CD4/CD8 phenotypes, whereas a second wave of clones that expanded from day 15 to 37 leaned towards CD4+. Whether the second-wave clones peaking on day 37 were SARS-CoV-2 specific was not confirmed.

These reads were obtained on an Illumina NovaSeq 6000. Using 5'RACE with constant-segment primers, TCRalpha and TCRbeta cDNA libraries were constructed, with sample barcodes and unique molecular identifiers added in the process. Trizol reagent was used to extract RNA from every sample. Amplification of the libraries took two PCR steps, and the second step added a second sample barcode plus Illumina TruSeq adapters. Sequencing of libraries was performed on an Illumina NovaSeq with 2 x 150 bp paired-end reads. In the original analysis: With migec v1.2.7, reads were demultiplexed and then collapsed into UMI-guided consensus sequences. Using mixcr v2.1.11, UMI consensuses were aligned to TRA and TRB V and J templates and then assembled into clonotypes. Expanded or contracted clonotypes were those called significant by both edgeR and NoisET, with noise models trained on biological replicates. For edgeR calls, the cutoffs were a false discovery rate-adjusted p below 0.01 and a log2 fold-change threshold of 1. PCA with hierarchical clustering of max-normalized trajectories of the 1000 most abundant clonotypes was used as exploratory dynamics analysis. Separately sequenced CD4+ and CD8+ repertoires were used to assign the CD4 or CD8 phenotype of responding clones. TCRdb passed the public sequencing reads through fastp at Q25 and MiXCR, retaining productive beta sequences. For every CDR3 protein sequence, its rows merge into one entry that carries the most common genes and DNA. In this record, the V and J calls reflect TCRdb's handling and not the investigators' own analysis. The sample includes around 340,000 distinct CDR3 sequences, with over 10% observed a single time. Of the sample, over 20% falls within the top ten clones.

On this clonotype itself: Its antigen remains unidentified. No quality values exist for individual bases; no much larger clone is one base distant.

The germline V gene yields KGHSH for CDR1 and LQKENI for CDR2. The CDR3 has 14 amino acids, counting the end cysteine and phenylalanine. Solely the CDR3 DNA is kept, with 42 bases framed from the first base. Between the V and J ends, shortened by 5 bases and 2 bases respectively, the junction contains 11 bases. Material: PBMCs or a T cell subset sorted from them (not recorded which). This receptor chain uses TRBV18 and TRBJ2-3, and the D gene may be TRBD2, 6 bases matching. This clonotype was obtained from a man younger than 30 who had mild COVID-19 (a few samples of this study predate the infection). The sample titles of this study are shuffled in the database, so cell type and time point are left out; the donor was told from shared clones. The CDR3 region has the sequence CASSSGLTTDTQYF. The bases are TGTGCCAGCTCATCCGGACTAACCACAGATACGCAGTATTTT.